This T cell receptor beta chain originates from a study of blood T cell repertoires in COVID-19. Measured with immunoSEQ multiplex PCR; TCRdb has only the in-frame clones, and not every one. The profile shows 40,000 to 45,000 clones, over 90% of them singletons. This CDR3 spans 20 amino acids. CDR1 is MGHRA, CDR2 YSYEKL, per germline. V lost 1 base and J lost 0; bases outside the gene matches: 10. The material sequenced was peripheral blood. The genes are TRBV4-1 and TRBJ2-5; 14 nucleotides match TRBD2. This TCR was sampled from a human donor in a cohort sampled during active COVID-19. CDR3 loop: CASSQVILTSGGGNQETQYF. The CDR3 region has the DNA TGCGCCAGCAGCCAAGTTATATTGACTAGCGGGGGGGGAAACCAAGAGACCCAGTACTTC.